A single sample gave rise to the 23 T cell receptor beta chains below, sequenced in a study of control samples from healthy donors and cancer patients. Measured with immunoSEQ multiplex PCR; TCRdb has only the in-frame clones, and not every one. The table records some 130,000 clones, approximately 90% of them present only once. Sequencing was performed on blood. The receptors were gathered from a man aged 35 to 55 in good health.

The gene calls are TRBV6-1 and TRBJ2-7, with D unresolved. Trimming took 2 bases from V and 0 from J, leaving 11 bases between them. In germline, CDR1 is MNHNS, CDR2 SASEGT. CDR3 length equals 15 residues. CDR3 DNA: TGTGCCAGCAGTGAATGGAGATCCAGCTCCTACGAGCAGTACTTC. This translates into CASSEWRSSSYEQYF.

The chain recombines TRBV28 with TRBJ2-3, with D possibly being TRBD1 or TRBD2 (6 bases each). V was trimmed by 7 bases and J by 1 base, leaving 15 bases between them. The CDR3 covers 15 residues. From germline, CDR1 is MDHEN and CDR2 SYDVKM. CDR3 in DNA: TGTGCCAGCACACTACAGGGAGGTGGCACAGATACGCAGTATTTT. It encodes CASTLQGGGTDTQYF.

This rearrangement joins TRBV6-5 to TRBJ1-1; D might be TRBD1 (5 bases). Trimming left V 3 bases short and J 3 bases short, with 14 bases between. The V gene's germline CDR1 is MNHEY and CDR2 SVGAGI. The CDR3 runs to 15 residues. CDR3 protein: CASSYRGQGDTEAFF. The CDR3 DNA sequence: TGTGCCAGCAGTTATCGGGGCCAGGGTGACACTGAAGCTTTCTTT.

The table lists this clone with a count of one. The chain couples TRBV30 to TRBJ1-5; 11 bases line up with TRBD1. Germline loops: CDR1 GTSNPN, CDR2 SVGIG (reference sequence). The J segment lost 11 bases and the V segment lost 1 base, leaving 4 bases of the junction unmatched. This CDR3 is 13 amino acids long. Here the CDR3 DNA reads TGTGCCTGGAGTGCAGGGGGACAGGGGGCCCAGCATTTT. Protein product: CAWSAGGQGAQHF.

This rearrangement joins TRBV6-5 to TRBJ2-7, with a possible D match to TRBD1 (6 bases). CDR3 length equals 13 residues. The germline V gene encodes CDR1 MNHEY and CDR2 SVGAGI. V lost 6 bases and J 3 bases, leaving 12 bases between the germline ends. The CDR3 protein is CASSKDSHYEQYF. CDR3 nucleotides: TGTGCCAGCAGCAAGGACAGCCACTACGAGCAGTACTTC.

The rearrangement uses TRBV12-3 or TRBV12-4 and TRBJ1-1, with D unclear. This CDR3 has 12 amino acids. V was cut by 6 bases and J by 6 bases, with 11 bases left in between. The CDR3 is CASRIRGPEAFF. The CDR3 DNA sequence: TGTGCCAGCAGGATCCGTGGGCCTGAAGCTTTCTTT.

The chain uses TRBV7-2 and TRBJ2-7, with TRBD2 matching over 11 bases. This CDR3 is built from 15 residues. Germline trimming cut 2 bases from V and 3 bases from J; bases unmatched to any gene: 3. The germline gives CDR1 SGHTA, CDR2 FQGNSA. The CDR3 DNA sequence: TGTGCCAGCAGCTTAACTACTAGCGGGGGCTACGAGCAGTACTTC. Its translation is CASSLTTSGGYEQYF.

The CDR3 DNA follows: TGTGCCACCAGCTTAGACGTGGGTTGGGGGCCCTACAATGAGCAGTTCTTC. This encodes CATSLDVGWGPYNEQFF. The chain recombines TRBV15 with TRBJ2-1; tentatively, D is TRBD1 (6 bases). The CDR3 loop spans 17 amino acids. Deletions cut 5 bases from V and 2 bases from J, with 19 bases between. Looked up from germline, CDR1 is LNHNV and CDR2 is YYDKDF (reference sequence).

This chain connects TRBV5-1 to TRBJ2-1; TRBD1 is a possible D gene (6 bases). The CDR3 has 15 residues. Germline lookup yields CDR1 SGHRS and CDR2 YFSETQ. The V and J ends lost 0 bases and 3 bases respectively, with 10 bases between them. As DNA, the CDR3 is TGCGCCAGCAGCTTGGGCTCGACAGGCTACAATGAGCAGTTCTTC. Translation: CASSLGSTGYNEQFF.

This chain links TRBV7-9 with TRBJ1-6; perhaps TRBD1 as D (5 bases). Trimming stripped 5 bases from V and 7 bases from J, with 15 bases between. This CDR3 is built from 15 residues. Germline V CDR1 and CDR2: SEHNR, FQNEAQ (reference sequence). The CDR3 loop reads CASSPPGRGNSPLHF. CDR3 DNA sequence: TGTGCCAGCAGCCCACCGGGACGGGGAAATTCACCCCTCCACTTT.

V usage is TRBV5-1 and J usage is TRBJ2-1; 9 nucleotides agree with TRBD1. Germline V gene lookup returns CDR1 SGHRS and CDR2 YFSETQ. J lost 0 bases, V lost 4 bases, and 2 bases had no gene match. This CDR3 is 15 amino acids long. For the CDR3, the DNA is TGCGCCAGCAGCGGGACAGGGACCTCCTACAATGAGCAGTTCTTC. This gives the protein CASSGTGTSYNEQFF.

This clone was counted once. The chain links TRBV5-4 to TRBJ2-5; 8 bases align to TRBD1. Germline loops: CDR1 SGHNT, CDR2 YYREEE (reference sequence). The trim removed 4 bases at V and 5 bases at J, leaving 10 bases unmatched. This CDR3 comprises 15 residues. In DNA, the CDR3 is TGTGCCAGCAGCAACACCCGGACAGGGACGGAGACCCAGTACTTC. It specifies CASSNTRTGTETQYF.

This clone was detected only once. The rearrangement joins TRBV6-5 to TRBJ1-1, with TRBD1 matching 7 bases. Germline-derived CDR1 and CDR2 are MNHEY and SVGAGI. J was trimmed by 8 bases and V by 5 bases; bases with no gene match: 5. This CDR3 contains 12 residues. The DNA for the CDR3 is TGTGCCAGCAGTAGGGGGGACAGCGAAGCTTTCTTT. Protein sequence: CASSRGDSEAFF.

CDR3 sequence reads: CAWSQSGQDNSPLHF. In DNA form, the CDR3 reads TGTGCCTGGAGTCAATCGGGACAGGATAATTCACCCCTCCACTTT. This rearrangement joins TRBV30 to TRBJ1-6, with 8 bases aligning to TRBD1. The CDR3 covers 15 residues. The V gene's germline CDR1 is GTSNPN and CDR2 SVGIG (reference sequence). The trim removed 2 bases at V and 5 bases at J, leaving 5 bases unmatched.

The chain employs TRBV7-9 and TRBJ2-4, with D perhaps TRBD2 (6 bases). There are 16 residues in the CDR3. The germline gives CDR1 SEHNR, CDR2 FQNEAQ (reference sequence). Trimming shortened V by 4 bases and J by 11 bases, and 24 bases separated the two germline ends. CDR3 nucleotides: TGTGCCAGCAGCTCCGGGCGGGGAGGTCCCACGGGGGTTCAGTACTTC. Translating gives CASSSGRGGPTGVQYF. Together with reference TRBV7-9 and TRBJ2-4, the CDR3 gives the full variable domain: DTGVSQNPRHKITKRGQNVTFRCDPISEHNRLYWYRQTLGQGPEFLTYFQNEAQLEKSRLLSDRFSAERPKGSFSTLEIQRTEQGDSAMYLCASSSGRGGPTGVQYFGAGTRLSVL.

The gene calls are TRBV5-6 and TRBJ2-5, with 10 bases identical to TRBD2. This CDR3 region has 15 residues. V shed 1 base and J 4 bases; nucleotides not matched to a gene: 4. CDR1 and CDR2 (germline): SGHDT, YYEEEE. The CDR3 sequence: CASSLRAGGRETQYF. DNA for the CDR3: TGTGCCAGCAGCTTGCGAGCGGGGGGGAGAGAGACCCAGTACTTC.

The chain carries TRBV11-3 and TRBJ1-2; D possibly corresponds to TRBD1 (6 bases). The germline CDR1 and CDR2 sequences are SGHNT and YENEEA. The CDR3 covers 19 residues. Between the trimmed V and J ends, which lost 2 bases and 4 bases, there was a span of 26 bases. The CDR3 DNA is TGTGCCAGCAGCTTACCCCCAACGTTACGGGACAATCACATCTATGGCTACACCTTC. Its translation is CASSLPPTLRDNHIYGYTF.

This chain joins TRBV19 and TRBJ1-2; 9 bases match TRBD1. Germline V CDR1 and CDR2: LNHDA, SQIVND (reference sequence). The CDR3 covers 15 residues. V shed 5 bases, J shed 7 bases, and the junction held 11 bases outside the gene matches. CDR3 protein: CASSPIYGTGLGYTF. The CDR3 DNA follows: TGTGCCAGTAGTCCCATCTACGGGACAGGGCTTGGCTACACCTTC. Combining the CDR3 with reference TRBV19 and TRBJ1-2 gives the whole variable domain DGGITQSPKYLFRKEGQNVTLSCEQNLNHDAMYWYRQDPGQGLRLIYYSQIVNDFQKGDIAEGYSVSREKKESFPLTVTSAQKNPTAFYLCASSPIYGTGLGYTFGSGTRLTVV.

CDR3 protein: CASSLSGRVTEKLFF. CDR3 in DNA: TGTGCCAGCAGCCTCTCAGGAAGGGTGACTGAAAAACTGTTTTTT. V usage is TRBV3-1 (or the pseudogene TRBV3-2) and J usage is TRBJ1-4; D remains ambiguous. CDR1 LGHDT and CDR2 YNNKEL come from the germline V gene (reference sequence). Between the trimmed V and J ends, which lost 4 bases and 7 bases, there was a span of 16 bases. CDR3 length: 15 amino acids.

This chain connects TRBV30 to TRBJ1-6; TRBD1 matches at 7 bases. V lost 5 bases and J lost 3; bases outside the gene matches: 1. The germline CDR1 and CDR2 sequences are GTSNPN and SVGIG (reference sequence). The CDR3 has 13 residues. DNA of the CDR3: TGTGCCTGGGGGACAGTCTATAATTCACCCCTCCACTTT. This codes for CAWGTVYNSPLHF.

The chain recombines TRBV27 with TRBJ2-1, with 12 bases that match TRBD2. Trimming at V came to 5 bases and at J to 6 bases, leaving 5 bases not matched to a gene. This CDR3 has 15 residues. The germline gives CDR1 MNHEY, CDR2 SMNVEV (reference sequence). The CDR3 sequence is CASSQTSGGFNEQFF. The CDR3 DNA is TGTGCCAGCAGTCAAACTAGCGGGGGGTTCAATGAGCAGTTCTTC.

The CDR3 here is CASSGGGFANQPQHF. DNA of the CDR3: TGTGCCAGCAGCGGAGGGGGGTTTGCAAATCAGCCCCAGCATTTT. The rearrangement joins TRBV9 to TRBJ1-5, with D possibly matching TRBD1 (6 bases). This CDR3 spans 15 amino acids. Germline V gene lookup returns CDR1 SGDLS and CDR2 YYNGEE. With 3 bases removed from V and 4 bases from J, the gap between germline ends came to 14 bases.

The V gene is TRBV3-1 (or the pseudogene TRBV3-2), the J gene TRBJ1-6; 7 bases align to TRBD1. V dropped 4 bases and J dropped 9; count of bases not matched to a gene: 15. The germline V gene encodes CDR1 LGHDT and CDR2 YNNKEL (reference sequence). The CDR3 has 17 amino acids. The CDR3 sequence is CASSPVRGGLNRSPLHF. The CDR3 nucleotides read TGTGCCAGCAGCCCGGTAAGAGGGGGCCTAAATCGTTCACCCCTCCACTTT.